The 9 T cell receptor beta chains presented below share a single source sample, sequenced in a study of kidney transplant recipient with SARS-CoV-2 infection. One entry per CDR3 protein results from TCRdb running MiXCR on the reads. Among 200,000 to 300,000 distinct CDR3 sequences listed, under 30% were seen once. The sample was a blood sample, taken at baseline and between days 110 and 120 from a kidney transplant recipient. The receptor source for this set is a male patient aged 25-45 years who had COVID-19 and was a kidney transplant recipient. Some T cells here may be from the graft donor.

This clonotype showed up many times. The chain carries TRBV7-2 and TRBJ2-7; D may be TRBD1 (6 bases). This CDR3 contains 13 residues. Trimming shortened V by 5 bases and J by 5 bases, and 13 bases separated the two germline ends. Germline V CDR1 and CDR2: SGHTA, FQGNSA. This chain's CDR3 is CASSNRVVNEQYF. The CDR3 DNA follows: TGTGCCAGCAGCAACAGGGTGGTAAACGAGCAGTACTTC.

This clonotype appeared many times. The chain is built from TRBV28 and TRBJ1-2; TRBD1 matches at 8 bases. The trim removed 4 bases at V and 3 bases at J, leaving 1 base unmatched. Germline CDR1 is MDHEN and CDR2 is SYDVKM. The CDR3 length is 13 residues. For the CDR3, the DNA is TGTGCCAGCAGTTCGGGACAGGACTATGGCTACACCTTC. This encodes CASSSGQDYGYTF.

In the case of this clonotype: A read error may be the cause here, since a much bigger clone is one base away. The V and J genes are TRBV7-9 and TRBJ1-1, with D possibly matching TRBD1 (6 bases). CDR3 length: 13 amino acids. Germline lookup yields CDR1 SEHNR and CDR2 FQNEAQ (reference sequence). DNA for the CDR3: TGTGCCATCAGCTTACAGGGCCCCGCTGAAGCTTTCTTT. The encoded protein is CAISLQGPAEAFF.

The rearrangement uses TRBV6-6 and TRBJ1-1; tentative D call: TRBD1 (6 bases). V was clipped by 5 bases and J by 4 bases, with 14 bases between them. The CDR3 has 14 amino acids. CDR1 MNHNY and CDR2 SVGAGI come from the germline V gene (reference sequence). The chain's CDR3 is CASSLRGVGTEAFF. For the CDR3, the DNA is TGTGCCAGCAGTCTCAGGGGTGTAGGCACTGAAGCTTTCTTT.

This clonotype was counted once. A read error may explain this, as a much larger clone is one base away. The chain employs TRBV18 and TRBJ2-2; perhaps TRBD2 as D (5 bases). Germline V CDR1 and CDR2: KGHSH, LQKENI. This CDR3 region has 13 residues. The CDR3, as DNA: TGTGCCAGCTCGCCGACCGTCACCGGGGAGCCGTTTTTT. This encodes CASSPTVTGEPFF.

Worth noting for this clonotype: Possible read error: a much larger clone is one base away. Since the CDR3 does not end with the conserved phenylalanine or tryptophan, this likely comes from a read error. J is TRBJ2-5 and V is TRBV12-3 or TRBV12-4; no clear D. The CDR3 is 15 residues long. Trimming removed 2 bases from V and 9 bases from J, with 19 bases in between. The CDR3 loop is CASSLTGPRHGAQYL. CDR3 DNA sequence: TGTGCCAGCAGTTTAACCGGTCCCCGACATGGAGCCCAGTACCTC.

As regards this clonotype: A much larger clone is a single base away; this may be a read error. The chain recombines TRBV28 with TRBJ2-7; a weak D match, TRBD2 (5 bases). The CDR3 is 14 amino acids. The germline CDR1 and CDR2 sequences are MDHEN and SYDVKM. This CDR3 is CASNLQRDLYEQYF. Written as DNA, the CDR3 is TGTGCCAGCAATTTACAACGGGATCTCTACGAGCAGTACTTC.

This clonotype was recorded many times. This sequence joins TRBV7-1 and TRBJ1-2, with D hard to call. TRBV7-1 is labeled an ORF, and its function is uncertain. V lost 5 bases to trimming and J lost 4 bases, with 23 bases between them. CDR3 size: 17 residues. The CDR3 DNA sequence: TGTGCCAGCAGCAGTGCTGTTCACGAGGGAAAGACCTATGGCTACACCTTC. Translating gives CASSSAVHEGKTYGYTF.

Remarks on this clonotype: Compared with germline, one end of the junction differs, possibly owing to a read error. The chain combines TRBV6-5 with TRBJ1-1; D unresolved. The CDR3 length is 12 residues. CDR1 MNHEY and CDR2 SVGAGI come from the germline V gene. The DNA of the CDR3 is TGTGCCGGCAGTTTGTGTAACACTGAAGCTTTCTTT. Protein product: CAGSLCNTEAFF.